The 27 T cell receptor beta chains presented below share a single source sample, sequenced in a study of T cells after posttransplantation cyclophosphamide. Generated by immunoSEQ multiplex PCR, the TCRdb table keeps only in-frame clones and is missing some. The sample comprises approximately 18,000 clones, roughly 85% of which are singletons, and 9.1% rests with the top ten. Sequenced sample: memory CD4+ T cells sorted from blood. These receptor sequences come from a man aged 30 to 39 in good health and a related stem cell transplant donor.

The genes are TRBV2 and TRBJ1-1; D perhaps matches TRBD1 (5 bases). Germline values: CDR1 SNHLY, CDR2 FYNNEI. V was trimmed by 0 bases and J by 1 base, leaving 12 bases between them. The CDR3 is 16 residues long. CDR3 nucleotides: TGTGCCAGCAGTGAAGCCGCGGGACCCTGGAACACTGAAGCTTTCTTT. Translation: CASSEAAGPWNTEAFF.

V and J are TRBV6-1 and TRBJ2-5; 8 bases fit TRBD1. TRBJ2-7 matches the DNA end more closely, so the J call is doubtful. The CDR3 totals 12 residues. The germline CDR1 and CDR2 sequences are MNHNS and SASEGT. CDR3 sequence: CAGRDRTYEQYF. In DNA form, the CDR3 reads TGTGCCGGCCGGGACAGGACCTACGAGCAGTACTTC.

The V gene is TRBV7-9, the J gene TRBJ1-1, with 9 bases aligning to TRBD1. Germline CDR1 is SEHNR and CDR2 is FQNEAQ (reference sequence). J lost 4 bases, V lost 5 bases, and 8 bases had no gene match. The CDR3 consists of 15 residues. CDR3 region: CASSPGTGRATEAFF. CDR3 DNA: TGTGCCAGCAGCCCCGGGACAGGGAGGGCCACTGAAGCTTTCTTT. The whole variable domain, filled in from reference TRBV7-9 and TRBJ1-1, reads DTGVSQNPRHKITKRGQNVTFRCDPISEHNRLYWYRQTLGQGPEFLTYFQNEAQLEKSRLLSDRFSAERPKGSFSTLEIQRTEQGDSAMYLCASSPGTGRATEAFFGQGTRLTVV.

This clone is labeled as large. The V gene is TRBV7-9, the J gene TRBJ2-2, with D possibly matching TRBD2 (5 bases). The V gene lost 1 base and the J gene lost 8 bases, with 11 bases spanning the gap. This CDR3 has 14 amino acids. From germline, CDR1 is SEHNR and CDR2 FQNEAQ (reference sequence). The CDR3 DNA follows: TGTGCCAGCAGCTTAGTTGAGGGCGCGGGGGAGCTGTTTTTT. Residues: CASSLVEGAGELFF.

The rearrangement links TRBV7-3 to TRBJ1-1; D unclear. From germline, CDR1 is SGHTA and CDR2 FQGTGA. The CDR3 is 14 residues long. Trimming shortened V by 1 base and J by 6 bases, and 12 bases separated the two germline ends. The CDR3 DNA sequence: TGTGCCAGCAGCTTAAACGGCCTGAGCGCTGAAGCTTTCTTT. Its translation is CASSLNGLSAEAFF.

This chain connects TRBV25-1 to TRBJ2-1; 10 bases map to TRBD1. Germline V gene sequence: CDR1 MGHDK, CDR2 SYGVNS. This CDR3 contains 16 residues. The V and J ends lost 3 bases and 9 bases, in that order; junction bases with no gene match: 11. The CDR3 sequence: CASSEVSVTGGAEQFF. CDR3 coding DNA: TGTGCCAGCAGTGAGGTGTCGGTGACAGGGGGCGCTGAGCAGTTCTTC.

CDR3 region: CASSYGQGLYEQYF. CDR3 sequence (DNA): TGTGCCAGCAGTTACGGACAGGGCTTGTACGAGCAGTACTTC. V gene TRBV6-5 combines with J gene TRBJ2-7, with TRBD1 matching over 8 bases. Germline CDR1 and CDR2: MNHEY and SVGAGI. V lost 2 bases to trimming and J lost 4 bases; unmatched junction nucleotides: 4. The CDR3 loop spans 14 amino acids.

This clone appeared a single time. The chain is built from TRBV7-2 and TRBJ1-5; unclear D gene. The CDR3 runs 14 residues. Trimming left V 7 bases short and J 1 base short, with 11 bases between. Germline V CDR1 and CDR2: SGHTA, FQGNSA. The CDR3 region is CASNLPGSNQPQHF. CDR3 DNA sequence: TGTGCCAGCAACCTACCGGGGAGCAATCAGCCCCAGCATTTT.

V usage is TRBV20-1 and J usage is TRBJ2-7, with a weak D call TRBD1 (5 bases). The ends were cut back, 7 bases at V and 0 bases at J, with 7 bases in the middle. The CDR3 is 11 amino acids. Germline V gene sequence: CDR1 DFQATT, CDR2 SNEGSKA (reference sequence). The CDR3 sequence is CSGRGSYEQYF. The CDR3 bases are TGCAGTGGAAGGGGCTCCTACGAGCAGTACTTC.

With regard to this clone: The junction differs from germline at one of its ends, possibly a read error. CDR3 DNA: TGTGCCAGCAGTTACTCCGGGACAGATAACGGAGGCTACACCTTC. This sequence encodes CASSYSGTDNGGYTF. The rearrangement links TRBV6-4 to TRBJ1-2; 7 nucleotides line up with TRBD1. Germline lookup yields CDR1 MRHNA and CDR2 SNTAGT. The CDR3 extends over 15 amino acids.

The V and J genes are TRBV14 and TRBJ1-6; D is ambiguous. Trimming took off 5 bases at V and 7 bases at J, with 12 bases between the two ends. This CDR3 is 14 amino acids long. Germline CDR1 SGHDN, CDR2 FVKESK. The CDR3 is CASSSWTGNSPLHF. The CDR3 DNA sequence: TGTGCCAGCAGCTCATGGACGGGGAATTCACCCCTCCACTTT.

The V gene is TRBV28, the J gene TRBJ1-5; possible D gene TRBD1, 5 bases. Trimming pared 1 base from V and 4 bases from J, leaving 11 bases between. The CDR3 length is 15 residues. CDR1 is MDHEN, CDR2 SYDVKM, per germline. CDR3 sequence reads: CASSLSMGGNQPQHF. DNA for the CDR3: TGTGCCAGCAGTTTATCTATGGGGGGAAATCAGCCCCAGCATTTT.

The chain couples TRBV10-3 to TRBJ1-3; no reliable D call. Between the trimmed V and J ends, which lost 0 bases and 8 bases, there was a span of 11 bases. The CDR3 consists of 14 residues. The germline CDR1 and CDR2 sequences are ENHRY and SYGVKD. The CDR3 reads CAISESVTVHTIYF. The CDR3 bases are TGTGCCATCAGTGAGTCGGTTACGGTCCACACCATATATTTT.

V and J are TRBV7-2 and TRBJ2-5; 12 bases align to TRBD2. V dropped 5 bases and J dropped 5; count of bases not matched to a gene: 6. Germline loops: CDR1 SGHTA, CDR2 FQGNSA. This CDR3 has 15 amino acids. Here the CDR3 reads CASSLTSGGSETQYF. The CDR3 region has the DNA TGTGCCAGCAGCCTGACTAGCGGGGGCTCGGAGACCCAGTACTTC.

About this clone itself: An end of the junction differs from the germline gene, which may be a read error. The J gene is TRBJ1-1, the V gene TRBV13, with D possibly TRBD1 on 6 matching bases. This CDR3 is built from 15 residues. Per germline, CDR1 PRHDT and CDR2 FYEKMQ (reference sequence). Here the CDR3 reads CASSPVPSSQGEAFF. The CDR3 region has the DNA TGCGCCAGCAGCCCCGTCCCATCTTCCCAGGGGGAAGCTTTCTTT.

The J gene is TRBJ2-3, the V gene TRBV7-2; a possible D gene is TRBD1 (5 bases). The CDR3 runs 15 residues. The germline CDR1 and CDR2 sequences are SGHTA and FQGNSA. V lost 1 base and J 4 bases, leaving 12 bases between the germline ends. CDR3 sequence reads: CASSLGGRSADTQYF. In DNA form, the CDR3 reads TGTGCCAGCAGCTTAGGGGGCAGGTCCGCAGATACGCAGTATTTT.

The chain carries TRBV5-4 and TRBJ2-3; possibly TRBD2 for D (6 bases). Trimming stripped 4 bases from V and 2 bases from J, with 20 bases between. Germline CDR1 SGHNT, CDR2 YYREEE (reference sequence). The CDR3 totals 17 residues. CDR3 amino acids: CASSAFIRTIITDTQYF. The CDR3 DNA reads TGTGCCAGCAGCGCATTCATCCGGACTATCATCACAGATACGCAGTATTTT. Combining the CDR3 with reference TRBV5-4 and TRBJ2-3 gives the whole variable domain ETGVTQSPTHLIKTRGQQVTLRCSSQSGHNTVSWYQQALGQGPQFIFQYYREEENGRGNFPPRFSGLQFPNYSSELNVNALELDDSALYLCASSAFIRTIITDTQYFGPGTRLTVL.

The J gene is TRBJ2-2, the V gene TRBV15; D uncertain. V lost 8 bases and J 3 bases, leaving 10 bases between the germline ends. Germline V lookup: CDR1 LNHNV, CDR2 YYDKDF (reference sequence). The CDR3 runs 13 residues. The CDR3 DNA reads TGTGCCACCCGGCAGGAATACACCGGGGAGCTGTTTTTT. Residues: CATRQEYTGELFF.

A few counts support this clone. This chain uses TRBV5-4 with TRBJ2-3, with a weak D call TRBD2 (5 bases). Trimming removed 2 bases at V and 0 bases at J, with 10 bases between. The germline V gene encodes CDR1 SGHNT and CDR2 YYREEE (reference sequence). The CDR3 covers 15 residues. The CDR3 DNA is TGTGCCAGCAGCTTCCCTCGGGGAAGCACAGATACGCAGTATTTT. Protein product: CASSFPRGSTDTQYF.

The J gene is TRBJ2-2, the V gene TRBV11-1, with D perhaps matching TRBD2 (6 bases). The CDR3 is 13 residues long. V was pared by 5 bases and J by 6 bases, with 10 bases between. The germline V gene has CDR1 SGHAT and CDR2 FQDESV (reference sequence). The CDR3 DNA follows: TGTGCCAGCAGCCTAGGGAGGCCCGGGGAGCTGTTTTTT. Its translation: CASSLGRPGELFF.

This clone was seen just once. This chain links TRBV27 with TRBJ2-3, with 12 bases identical to TRBD1. This CDR3 is built from 15 residues. The junction had 7 bases not matched to a gene; V was cut back by 4 bases and J by 8 bases. Germline assignment: CDR1 MNHEY and CDR2 SMNVEV (reference sequence). The CDR3 coding sequence is TGTGCCAGCAGTTGGCCGGGACAGGGGGCCGGTACGCAGTATTTT. This encodes CASSWPGQGAGTQYF.

The rearrangement links TRBV18 to TRBJ2-5; no clear D gene. CDR3 length: 14 amino acids. CDR1 is KGHSH, CDR2 LQKENI, per germline. V lost 3 bases and J lost 4, with 12 bases in between. The CDR3 DNA sequence: TGTGCCAGCTCACCTGAGCAAAAGAGAGAGACCCAGTACTTC. It yields the protein CASSPEQKRETQYF.

This clone turned up a few times. V usage is TRBV5-1 and J usage is TRBJ2-3; D remains unclear. The CDR3 has 12 residues. Looked up from germline, CDR1 is SGHRS and CDR2 is YFSETQ. Trimming removed 2 bases at V and 2 bases at J, with 3 bases between. In nucleotides, the CDR3 is TGCGCCAGCAGCTTCAACACAGATACGCAGTATTTT. Protein: CASSFNTDTQYF.

The chain carries TRBV4-1 and TRBJ1-1; 7 bases fit TRBD1. CDR3 length: 15 residues. After removal of 1 base from V and 4 bases from J, the junction contained 6 bases not matched to a gene. CDR1 and CDR2 (germline): MGHRA, YSYEKL. DNA for the CDR3: TGCGCCAGCAGCCAAGCCTTGAGGGGGCGCACTGAAGCTTTCTTT. Amino acid sequence: CASSQALRGRTEAFF.

This sequence joins TRBV19 and TRBJ1-2; tentative D call: TRBD1 (6 bases). V was trimmed by 4 bases and J by 6 bases, leaving 30 bases between them. The CDR3 is made up of 19 amino acids. The germline V gene encodes CDR1 LNHDA and CDR2 SQIVND (reference sequence). CDR3 residues: CASSRGLGGQVRRVDGYTF. CDR3 DNA: TGTGCCAGTAGTAGGGGGCTCGGTGGCCAGGTCCGAAGGGTGGATGGCTACACCTTC.

V gene TRBV19 combines with J gene TRBJ2-1; D not resolved. The CDR3 totals 14 residues. V was trimmed by 4 bases and J by 7 bases, leaving 14 bases between them. Per germline, CDR1 LNHDA and CDR2 SQIVND (reference sequence). The CDR3 DNA reads as TGTGCCAGTAGTACTTATCTAGAGGTGAATGAGCAGTTCTTC. Protein product: CASSTYLEVNEQFF.

This clone has just a few counts. The chain uses TRBV2 and TRBJ1-3, with 9 bases aligning to TRBD1. The CDR3 sequence is 17 residues long. J lost 3 bases, V lost 6 bases, and 12 bases had no gene match. The germline V gene has CDR1 SNHLY and CDR2 FYNNEI. The CDR3 region has the DNA TGTGCCAGCAGGGACAGGGGCGTTTTGGGGAGTGGAAACACCATATATTTT. Residues: CASRDRGVLGSGNTIYF.